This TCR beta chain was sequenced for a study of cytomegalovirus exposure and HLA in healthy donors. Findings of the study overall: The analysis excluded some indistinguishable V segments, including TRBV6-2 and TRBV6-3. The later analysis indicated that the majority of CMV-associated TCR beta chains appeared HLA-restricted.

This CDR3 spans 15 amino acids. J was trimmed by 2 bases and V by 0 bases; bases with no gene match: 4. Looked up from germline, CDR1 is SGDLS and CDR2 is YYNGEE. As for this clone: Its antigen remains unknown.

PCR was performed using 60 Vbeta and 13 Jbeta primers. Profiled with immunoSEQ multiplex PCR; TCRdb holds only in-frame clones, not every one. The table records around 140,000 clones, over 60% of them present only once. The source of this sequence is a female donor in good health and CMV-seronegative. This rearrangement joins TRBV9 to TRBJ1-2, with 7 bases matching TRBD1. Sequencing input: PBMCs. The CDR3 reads CASSVDVGQNYGYTF. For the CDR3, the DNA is TGTGCCAGCAGCGTAGATGTGGGACAGAACTATGGCTACACCTTC. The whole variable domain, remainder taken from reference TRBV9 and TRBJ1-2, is DSGVTQTPKHLITATGQRVTLRCSPRSGDLSVYWYQQSLDQGLQFLIQYYNGEERAKGNILERFSAQQFPDLHSELNLSSLELGDSALYFCASSVDVGQNYGYTFGSGTRLTVV.